The 20 T cell receptor beta chains reported below all come from one sample, sequenced in a study of metastatic and nonmetastatic thyroid tumors. Thyroid surgery was performed in patients who had received no treatment beforehand. TCRdb recomputed clones from the PCR reads via MiXCR. The sample has under 45,000 clones, 35% to 40% seen once. Material: tumor tissue. These receptors were obtained from a female donor with papillary thyroid cancer or a benign thyroid nodule (not recorded which). Some clones in this sample may be carry-over from other donors' samples.

The V and J genes are TRBV11-3 and TRBJ2-1; 7 bases match TRBD2. V was pared by 5 bases and J by 8 bases, with 9 bases of the junction left unmatched. CDR3 length: 14 amino acids. From germline, CDR1 is SGHNT and CDR2 YENEEA. CDR3 DNA: TGTGCCAGCAGCCTAAGGGGAGGGTCGGATGAGCAGTTCTTC. Translated, it gives CASSLRGGSDEQFF.

The chain employs TRBV5-5 and TRBJ1-4; D is undetermined. Germline V CDR1 and CDR2: SGHKS, YYEKEE (reference sequence). CDR3 length: 14 amino acids. V lost 0 bases, J lost 6 bases, and 9 bases lay in between. The CDR3 here is CASSLEGSYEKLFF. CDR3 DNA sequence: TGTGCCAGCAGCTTGGAGGGTTCATATGAAAAACTGTTTTTT.

The chain has TRBV3-1 and TRBJ1-2; TRBD1 is a possible D gene (5 bases). Germline V gene data show CDR1 as LGHDT and CDR2 as YNNKEL (reference sequence). V gave up 4 bases and J gave up 3 bases, with 12 bases separating them. The CDR3 spans 14 residues. The CDR3 region is CASSPGTDHYGYTF. CDR3 nucleotide sequence: TGTGCCAGCAGCCCGGGGACGGACCACTATGGCTACACCTTC.

This clone was counted a few times. The chain employs TRBV6-7 and TRBJ2-7; the D is unclear. TRBV6-7 is marked as an open reading frame, function uncertain. This CDR3 is 11 amino acids long. V was trimmed by 2 bases and J by 9 bases, leaving 8 bases between them. The CDR3 spells CASSYRKGQYF. The CDR3 DNA reads as TGTGCCAGCAGTTACAGGAAGGGGCAGTACTTC.

The rearrangement joins TRBV6-5 to TRBJ1-1; a possible D gene is TRBD1 (6 bases). The V gene's germline CDR1 is MNHEY and CDR2 SVGAGI. Trimming cost V 2 bases and J 3 bases, with 10 bases left between them. This CDR3 comprises 14 residues. The CDR3 DNA reads as TGTGCCAGCAGTTACGGGGGGCGTGACACTGAAGCTTTCTTT. It encodes CASSYGGRDTEAFF.

V usage is TRBV7-2 and J usage is TRBJ2-7; D gene ambiguous. The CDR3 sequence is 12 residues long. CDR1 SGHTA and CDR2 FQGNSA come from the germline V gene. Trimming shortened V by 0 bases and J by 6 bases, and 6 bases separated the two germline ends. The CDR3 loop is CASSLASSEQYF. CDR3 in DNA: TGTGCCAGCAGCTTAGCTAGCTCCGAGCAGTACTTC.

V is TRBV28 and J is TRBJ1-1; D uncertain. Germline V gene data show CDR1 as MDHEN and CDR2 as SYDVKM. The V gene lost 3 bases and the J gene lost 8 bases, with 7 bases spanning the gap. The CDR3 totals 11 residues. The CDR3 DNA follows: TGTGCCAGCAGTTTGGCCAGGGAAGCTTTCTTT. It encodes CASSLAREAFF.

In its sample, this clone was seen a few times. The chain recombines TRBV29-1 with TRBJ2-3; unclear D gene. The length of the CDR3 is 15 residues. Germline values: CDR1 SQVTM, CDR2 ANQGSEA. Here the CDR3 reads CGITQPNSNTDTQYF. In DNA, the CDR3 is TGCGGAATAACCCAGCCGAATTCTAACACAGATACGCAGTATTTT.

This clone has a handful of counts. V usage is TRBV6-1 and J usage is TRBJ1-6, with D hard to call. V was trimmed by 0 bases and J by 10 bases, leaving 7 bases between them. Germline assignment: CDR1 MNHNS and CDR2 SASEGT. The CDR3 is made up of 13 amino acids. The CDR3 sequence is CASSEANTSPLHF. DNA for the CDR3: TGTGCCAGCAGTGAAGCAAACACCTCACCCCTCCACTTT.

This clone was seen only a few times. J is TRBJ1-6 and V is TRBV2; D is perhaps TRBD1 (6 bases). CDR1 is SNHLY, CDR2 FYNNEI, per germline. The CDR3 is made up of 14 amino acids. Trimming pared 7 bases from V and 3 bases from J, leaving 10 bases between. CDR3 nucleotide sequence: TGTGCCAGCAAAGGGGGGAACTATAATTCACCCCTCCACTTT. This translates into CASKGGNYNSPLHF. The complete variable domain, with remaining parts taken from reference TRBV2 and TRBJ1-6, reads EPEVTQTPSHQVTQMGQEVILRCVPISNHLYFYWYRQILGQKVEFLVSFYNNEISEKSEIFDDQFSVERPDGSNFTLKIRSTKLEDSAMYFCASKGGNYNSPLHFGNGTRLTVT.

The chain uses TRBV12-3 or TRBV12-4 and TRBJ2-7, with a weak D call TRBD2 (6 bases). The CDR3 loop spans 15 amino acids. V lost 5 bases and J lost 2, with 16 bases in between. This chain's CDR3 is CASSPGPGLAYEQYF. The CDR3 nucleotides are TGTGCCAGCAGTCCCGGTCCGGGACTTGCCTACGAGCAGTACTTC.

The chain couples TRBV30 to TRBJ1-2, with D possibly TRBD1 on 6 matching bases. The germline V gene encodes CDR1 GTSNPN and CDR2 SVGIG (reference sequence). V dropped 7 bases and J dropped 8 bases, with 17 bases sitting between them. The CDR3 extends over 12 amino acids. CDR3 in DNA: TGTGCCTCTAAGCTCGAGGGGGTGGGCTACACCTTC. It codes for CASKLEGVGYTF.

The chain has TRBV13 and TRBJ1-5; D uncertain. The CDR3 extends over 13 amino acids. Germline V gene data show CDR1 as PRHDT and CDR2 as FYEKMQ (reference sequence). V dropped 5 bases and J dropped 0 bases, with 5 bases sitting between them. CDR3 DNA sequence: TGTGCCAGCAGCAGATATAGCAATCAGCCCCAGCATTTT. Its translation: CASSRYSNQPQHF. The whole variable domain, remainder taken from reference TRBV13 and TRBJ1-5, is AAGVIQSPRHLIKEKRETATLKCYPIPRHDTVYWYQQGPGQDPQFLISFYEKMQSDKGSIPDRFSAQQFSDYHSELNMSSLELGDSALYFCASSRYSNQPQHFGDGTRLSIL.

The rearrangement links TRBV6-1 to TRBJ2-7; possibly TRBD1 for D (5 bases). V was shortened by 6 bases and J by 0 bases, with 18 bases between the two germline ends. Looked up from germline, CDR1 is MNHNS and CDR2 is SASEGT. This CDR3 region has 16 residues. CDR3 sequence (DNA): TGTGCCAGCAGATCACGACAAAGGACAAACTCCTACGAGCAGTACTTC. Translation gives CASRSRQRTNSYEQYF.

The table lists this clone with a few counts. The chain employs TRBV12-3 or TRBV12-4 and TRBJ1-3; D call uncertain. V dropped 7 bases and J dropped 4 bases, with 17 bases sitting between them. The CDR3 is 15 amino acids. The CDR3 region has the DNA TGTGCCAGCACCCTAGAATGGGCGGGGGGAAACACCATATATTTT. It encodes CASTLEWAGGNTIYF.

V gene TRBV2 combines with J gene TRBJ2-2, with D unclear. Germline CDR1 is SNHLY and CDR2 is FYNNEI. Trimming removed 6 bases at V and 1 base at J, with 12 bases between. The CDR3 runs to 15 residues. The CDR3 protein is CASRAEVLNTGELFF. The CDR3 coding sequence is TGTGCCAGCAGAGCTGAAGTTTTGAACACCGGGGAGCTGTTTTTT.

This chain joins TRBV28 and TRBJ1-1; 10 bases line up with TRBD1. V dropped 6 bases and J dropped 11; count of bases not matched to a gene: 12. The CDR3 totals 14 residues. Germline CDR1 is MDHEN and CDR2 is SYDVKM. The CDR3 spells CASRPGTGAALAFF. The CDR3, as DNA: TGTGCCAGCAGGCCCGGGACAGGGGCAGCGTTGGCTTTCTTT.

This clone was seen a handful of times. The V and J genes are TRBV12-3 or TRBV12-4 and TRBJ2-1, with 8 bases that match TRBD2. This CDR3 region has 14 residues. J was trimmed by 7 bases and V by 7 bases; bases with no gene match: 9. The CDR3 DNA follows: TGTGCCAGCACCTCGGGACTAGTCGATAATGAGCAGTTCTTC. It encodes CASTSGLVDNEQFF.

This clone showed up just a few times. This chain uses TRBV28 with TRBJ2-2, with unresolved D. This CDR3 comprises 15 residues. CDR1 and CDR2 (germline): MDHEN, SYDVKM. The V end lost 6 bases, the J end lost 3 bases, and 14 bases lay between the germline ends. Here the CDR3 DNA reads TGTGCCAGCAGCCCACCCTCGCCGGACACCGGGGAGCTGTTTTTT. It translates to CASSPPSPDTGELFF.

This chain connects TRBV20-1 to TRBJ2-7; 12 bases map to TRBD2. Germline lookup yields CDR1 DFQATT and CDR2 SNEGSKA (reference sequence). V lost 4 bases to trimming and J lost 4 bases; unmatched junction nucleotides: 11. This CDR3 comprises 16 residues. The CDR3 loop is CSAMGLAGGPGYEQYF. The CDR3 bases are TGCAGTGCTATGGGGCTAGCGGGAGGGCCTGGTTACGAGCAGTACTTC.